The clone carrying this T cell receptor (beta chain) was seen just once. This CDR3 comprises 15 residues. V lost 1 base and J lost 0; bases outside the gene matches: 0. The germline V gene encodes CDR1 KGHSH and CDR2 LQKENI. The record originates from a study of blood T cell repertoires in COVID-19. The table came from immunoSEQ multiplex PCR; TCRdb's copy has only in-frame clones and leaves some out. Here the sample spans tens of thousands of clones, roughly 77% being singletons. The specimen was peripheral blood. The sequence derives from a human donor with active or convalescent COVID-19. The donor label of this sample is uncertain. This chain uses TRBV18 with TRBJ2-1; TRBD1 aligns across 7 bases. The CDR3 is CASSPQGASYNEQFF. In DNA, the CDR3 is TGTGCCAGCTCACCACAGGGGGCCTCCTACAATGAGCAGTTCTTC.